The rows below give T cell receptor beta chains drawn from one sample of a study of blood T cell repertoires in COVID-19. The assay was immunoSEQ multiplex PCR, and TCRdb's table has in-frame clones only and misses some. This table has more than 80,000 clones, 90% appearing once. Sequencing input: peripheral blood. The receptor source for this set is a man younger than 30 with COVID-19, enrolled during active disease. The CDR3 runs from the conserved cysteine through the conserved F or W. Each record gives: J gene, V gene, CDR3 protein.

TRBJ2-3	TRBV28	CASSFLRRSTDTQYF
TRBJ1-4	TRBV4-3	CASSQRTGVPKLFF
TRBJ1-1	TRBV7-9	CASSGIQGANTEAFF
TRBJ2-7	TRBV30	CAWRLAGTREQYF
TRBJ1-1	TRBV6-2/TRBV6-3	CASSLRGTEAFF
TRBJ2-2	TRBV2	CASSRGREGTGELFF
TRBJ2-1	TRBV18	CASSGLAGAFSYNEQFF
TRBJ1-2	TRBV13	CASSPGRNYGYTF
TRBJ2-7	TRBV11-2	CASGGNSYEQYF
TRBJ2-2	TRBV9	CASSVRDYLDTGELFF
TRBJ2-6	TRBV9	CASSVPGLRANVLTF
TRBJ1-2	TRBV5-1	CASSLDRAAYGYTF
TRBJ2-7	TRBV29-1	CSAAIAGTATDEQYF
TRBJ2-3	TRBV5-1	CASSPVTLTDTQYF
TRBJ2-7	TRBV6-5	CASRGLAGENAEQYF
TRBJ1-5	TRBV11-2	CASSLGDSVREPQHF
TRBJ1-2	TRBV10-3	CAISGVGARSYGYTF
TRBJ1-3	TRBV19	CASSIRGASGNTIYF
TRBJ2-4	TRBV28	CASISRGSDIQYF
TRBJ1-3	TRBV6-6	CASRGTGSGNTIYF
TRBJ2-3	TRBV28	CASSSRLAESTDTQYF
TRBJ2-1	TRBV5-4	CASSPPDRGLSNEQFF
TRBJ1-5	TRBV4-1	CASSQVRGDQPQHF
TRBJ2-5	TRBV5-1	CASSLARTSGSQETQYF
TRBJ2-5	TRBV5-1	CASSSLGVDRGKETQYF
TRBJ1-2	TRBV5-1	CASRQGTGVFYGYTF
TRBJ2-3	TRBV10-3	CAIMGNRGTDTQYF
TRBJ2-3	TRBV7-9	CASMPGRDTDTQYF
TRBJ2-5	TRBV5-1	CASSLGQVETQYF
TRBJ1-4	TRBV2	CASSEDSGAYEKLFF
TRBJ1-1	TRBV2	CASSEDPAAMNTEAFF
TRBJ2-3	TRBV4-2	CASSRELAESTDTQYF
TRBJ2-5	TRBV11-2	CASRGETQYF
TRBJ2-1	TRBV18	CASSPPRGSSSYNEQFF
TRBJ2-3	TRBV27	CASSVGLALADTQYF
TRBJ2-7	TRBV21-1	CASSKARPREGFYEQYF
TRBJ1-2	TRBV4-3	CASSQGTALLGYTF
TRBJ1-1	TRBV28	CASSWPRNTEAFF
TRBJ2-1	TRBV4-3	CASSQEGLAGVGYNEQFF
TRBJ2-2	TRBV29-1	CSVKPGEGQEVGELFF
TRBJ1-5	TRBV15	CATSSNRGVNQPQHF
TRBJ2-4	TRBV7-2	CASSPTRSAGQYF
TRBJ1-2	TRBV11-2	CASSSQGYGYTF
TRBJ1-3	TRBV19	CASRNAGDGNTIYF
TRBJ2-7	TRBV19	CACHEGLAGGFTYEQYF
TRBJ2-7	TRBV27	CASSLRDRYSHEQYF
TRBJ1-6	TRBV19	CASKEGYWDSPLHF
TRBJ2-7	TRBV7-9	CASSRNLAGRAYEQYF
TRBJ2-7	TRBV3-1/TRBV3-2	CASSQDFASGRYEQYF